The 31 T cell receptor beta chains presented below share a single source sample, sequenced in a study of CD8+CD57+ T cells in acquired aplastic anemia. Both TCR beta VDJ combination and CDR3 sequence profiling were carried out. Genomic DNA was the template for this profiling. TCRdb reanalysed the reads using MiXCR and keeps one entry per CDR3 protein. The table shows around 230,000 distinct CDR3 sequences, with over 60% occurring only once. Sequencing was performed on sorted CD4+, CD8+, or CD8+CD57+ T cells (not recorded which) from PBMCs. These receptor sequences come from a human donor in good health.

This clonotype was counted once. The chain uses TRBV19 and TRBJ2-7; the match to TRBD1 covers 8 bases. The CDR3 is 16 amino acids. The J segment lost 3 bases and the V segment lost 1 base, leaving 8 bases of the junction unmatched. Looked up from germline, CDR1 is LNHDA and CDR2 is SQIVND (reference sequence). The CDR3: CASSIVVGTGHYEQYF. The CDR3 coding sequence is TGTGCCAGTAGTATAGTCGTCGGGACAGGACACTACGAGCAGTACTTC.

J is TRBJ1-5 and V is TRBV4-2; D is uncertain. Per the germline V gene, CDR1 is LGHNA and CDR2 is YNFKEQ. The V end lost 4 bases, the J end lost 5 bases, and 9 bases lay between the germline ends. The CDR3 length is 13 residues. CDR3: CASSRVVDQPQHF. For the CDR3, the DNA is TGTGCCAGCAGCCGAGTTGTTGATCAGCCCCAGCATTTT.

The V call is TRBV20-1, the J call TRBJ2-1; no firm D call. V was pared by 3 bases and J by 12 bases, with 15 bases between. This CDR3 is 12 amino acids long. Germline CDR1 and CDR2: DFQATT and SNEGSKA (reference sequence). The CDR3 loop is CSASRVTNWQFF. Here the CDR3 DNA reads TGCAGTGCTAGTCGGGTGACGAATTGGCAGTTCTTC.

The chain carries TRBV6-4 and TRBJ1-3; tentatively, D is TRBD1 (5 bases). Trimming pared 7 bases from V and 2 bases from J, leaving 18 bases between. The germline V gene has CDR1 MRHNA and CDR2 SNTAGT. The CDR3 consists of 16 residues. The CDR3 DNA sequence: TGTGCCAGCAACAGGACATCAACAACGGCTGGAAACACCATATATTTT. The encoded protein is CASNRTSTTAGNTIYF.

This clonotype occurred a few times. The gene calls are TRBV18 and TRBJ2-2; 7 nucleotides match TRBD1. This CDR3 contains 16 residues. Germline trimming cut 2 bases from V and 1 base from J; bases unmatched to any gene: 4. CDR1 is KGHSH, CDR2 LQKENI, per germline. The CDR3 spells CASSPVGQLNTGELFF. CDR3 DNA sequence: TGTGCCAGCTCACCAGTGGGACAGTTGAACACCGGGGAGCTGTTTTTT.

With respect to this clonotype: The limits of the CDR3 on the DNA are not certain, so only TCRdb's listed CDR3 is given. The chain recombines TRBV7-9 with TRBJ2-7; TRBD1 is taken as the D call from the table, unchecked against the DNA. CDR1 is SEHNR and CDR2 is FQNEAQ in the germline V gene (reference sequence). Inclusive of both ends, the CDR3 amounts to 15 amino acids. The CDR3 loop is CASSLFGQGAYEQYF.

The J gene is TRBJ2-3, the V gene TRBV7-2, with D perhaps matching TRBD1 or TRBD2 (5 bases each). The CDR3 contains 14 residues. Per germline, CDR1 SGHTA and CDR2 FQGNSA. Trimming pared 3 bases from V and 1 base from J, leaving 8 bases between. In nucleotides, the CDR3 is TGTGCCAGCAGCTTTGGGGGACGCACAGATACGCAGTATTTT. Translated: CASSFGGRTDTQYF.

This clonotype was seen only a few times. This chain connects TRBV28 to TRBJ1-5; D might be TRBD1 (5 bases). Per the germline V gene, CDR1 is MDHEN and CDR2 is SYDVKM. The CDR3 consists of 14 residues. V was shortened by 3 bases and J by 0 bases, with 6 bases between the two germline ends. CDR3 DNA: TGTGCCAGCAGTTTGAGGGGTAGCAATCAGCCCCAGCATTTT. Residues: CASSLRGSNQPQHF.

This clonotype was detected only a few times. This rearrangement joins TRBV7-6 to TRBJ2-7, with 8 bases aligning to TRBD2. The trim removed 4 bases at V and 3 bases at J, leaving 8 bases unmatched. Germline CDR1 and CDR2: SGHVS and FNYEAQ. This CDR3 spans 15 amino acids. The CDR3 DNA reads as TGTGCCAGCAGCTCCGAACTAGCGGAGCGCTACGAGCAGTACTTC. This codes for CASSSELAERYEQYF.

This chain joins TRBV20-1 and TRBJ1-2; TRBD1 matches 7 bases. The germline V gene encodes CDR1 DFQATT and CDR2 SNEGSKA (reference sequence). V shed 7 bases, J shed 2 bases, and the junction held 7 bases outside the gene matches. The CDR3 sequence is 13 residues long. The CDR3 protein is CSGMTGLNYGYTF. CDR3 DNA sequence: TGCAGTGGCATGACAGGGCTCAACTATGGCTACACCTTC.

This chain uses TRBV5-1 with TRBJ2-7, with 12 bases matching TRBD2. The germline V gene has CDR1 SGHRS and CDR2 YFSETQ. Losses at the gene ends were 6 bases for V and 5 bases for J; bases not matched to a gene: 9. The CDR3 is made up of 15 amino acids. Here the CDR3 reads CASTRLAGGPDEQYF. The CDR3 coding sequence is TGCGCCAGCACCCGCCTAGCGGGAGGGCCGGACGAGCAGTACTTC.

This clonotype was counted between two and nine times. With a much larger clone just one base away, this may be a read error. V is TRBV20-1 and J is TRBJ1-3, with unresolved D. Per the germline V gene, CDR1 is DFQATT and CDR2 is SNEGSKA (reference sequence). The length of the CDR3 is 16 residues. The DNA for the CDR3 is TGCAGTGCTAGAGATTTTGGGGATTACTCTGGAAGCACCATATATTTT. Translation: CSARDFGDYSGSTIYF.

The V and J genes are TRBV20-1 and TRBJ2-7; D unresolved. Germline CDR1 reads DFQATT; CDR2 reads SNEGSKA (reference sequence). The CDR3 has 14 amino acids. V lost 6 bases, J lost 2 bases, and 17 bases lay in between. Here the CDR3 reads CSATTRDFTYEQYF. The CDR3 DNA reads TGCAGTGCCACTACACGAGACTTTACCTACGAGCAGTACTTC.

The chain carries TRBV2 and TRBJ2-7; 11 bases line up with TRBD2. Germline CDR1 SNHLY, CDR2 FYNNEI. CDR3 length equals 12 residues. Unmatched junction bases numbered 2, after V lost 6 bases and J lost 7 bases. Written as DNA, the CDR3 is TGTGCCAGCAGCCCTAGCGGGAGGGAGCAGTACTTC. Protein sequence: CASSPSGREQYF.

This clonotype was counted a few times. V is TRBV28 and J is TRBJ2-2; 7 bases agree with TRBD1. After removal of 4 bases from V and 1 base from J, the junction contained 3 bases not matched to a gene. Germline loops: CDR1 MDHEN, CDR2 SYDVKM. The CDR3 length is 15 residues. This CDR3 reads CASSSGTENTGELFF. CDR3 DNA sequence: TGTGCCAGCAGTTCAGGGACAGAGAACACCGGGGAGCTGTTTTTT.

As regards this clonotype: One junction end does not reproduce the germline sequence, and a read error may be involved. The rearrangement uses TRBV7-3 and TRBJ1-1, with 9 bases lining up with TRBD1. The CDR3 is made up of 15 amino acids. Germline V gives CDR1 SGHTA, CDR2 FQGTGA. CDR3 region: CASSLTGGGDTEAFF. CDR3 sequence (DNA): TGTGCCAGCAGCCTAACAGGGGGCGGGGACACTGAAGCTTTCTTT.

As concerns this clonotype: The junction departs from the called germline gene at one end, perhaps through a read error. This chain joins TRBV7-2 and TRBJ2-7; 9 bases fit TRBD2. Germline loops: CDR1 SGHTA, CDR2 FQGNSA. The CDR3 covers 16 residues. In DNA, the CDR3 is TGTGCCAGCAGCCTAGCGGGGAGGGCAGGGGTGTACGAGCAGTACTTC. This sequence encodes CASSLAGRAGVYEQYF.

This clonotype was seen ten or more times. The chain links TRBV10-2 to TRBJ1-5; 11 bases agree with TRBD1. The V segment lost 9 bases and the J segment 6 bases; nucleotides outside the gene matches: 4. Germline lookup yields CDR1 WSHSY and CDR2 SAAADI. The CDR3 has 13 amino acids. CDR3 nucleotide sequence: TGCGCCAGTGGGACAGGGGGGTCTCAGCCCCAGCATTTT. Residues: CASGTGGSQPQHF.

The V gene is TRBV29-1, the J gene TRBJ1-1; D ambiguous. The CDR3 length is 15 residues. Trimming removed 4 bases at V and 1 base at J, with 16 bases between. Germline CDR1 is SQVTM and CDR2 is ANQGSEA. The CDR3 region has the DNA TGCAGCGTTGTCGTTGGGGTCCGGGGGAACACTGAAGCTTTCTTT. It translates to CSVVVGVRGNTEAFF.

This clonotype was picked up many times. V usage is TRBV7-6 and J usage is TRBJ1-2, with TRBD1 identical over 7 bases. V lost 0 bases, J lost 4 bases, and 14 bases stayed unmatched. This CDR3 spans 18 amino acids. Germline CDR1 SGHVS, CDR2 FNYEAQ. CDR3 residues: CASSLAAQGGSSGYGYTF. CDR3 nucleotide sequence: TGTGCCAGCAGCTTAGCGGCGCAGGGGGGTTCGTCCGGCTATGGCTACACCTTC.

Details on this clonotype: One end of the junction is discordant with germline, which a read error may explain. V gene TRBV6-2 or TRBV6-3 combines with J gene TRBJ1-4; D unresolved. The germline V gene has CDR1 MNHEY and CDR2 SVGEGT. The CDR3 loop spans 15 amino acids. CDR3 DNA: TGTGCCAGCAGTTACAGTCGGCTGTCGGGTGAAAAACCGTTTTTT. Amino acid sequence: CASSYSRLSGEKPFF.

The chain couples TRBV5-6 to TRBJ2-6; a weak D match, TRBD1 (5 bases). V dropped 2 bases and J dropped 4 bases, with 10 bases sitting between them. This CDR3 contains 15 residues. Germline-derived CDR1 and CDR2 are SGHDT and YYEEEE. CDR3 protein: CASSLSRAGANVLTF. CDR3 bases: TGTGCCAGCAGCTTATCCAGGGCCGGGGCCAACGTCCTGACTTTC.

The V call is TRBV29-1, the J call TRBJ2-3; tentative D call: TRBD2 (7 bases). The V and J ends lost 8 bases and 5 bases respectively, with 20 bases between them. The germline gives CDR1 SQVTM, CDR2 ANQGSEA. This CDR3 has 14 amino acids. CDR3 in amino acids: CSSSLGGAIDTQYF. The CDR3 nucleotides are TGCAGCTCGAGTCTTGGGGGGGCGATAGATACGCAGTATTTT.

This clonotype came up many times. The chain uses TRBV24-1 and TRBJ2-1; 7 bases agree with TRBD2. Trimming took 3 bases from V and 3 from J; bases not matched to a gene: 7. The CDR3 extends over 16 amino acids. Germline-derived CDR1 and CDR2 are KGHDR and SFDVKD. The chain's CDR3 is CATSDEGLYLYNEQFF. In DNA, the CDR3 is TGTGCCACCAGTGATGAGGGACTATACCTCTACAATGAGCAGTTCTTC.

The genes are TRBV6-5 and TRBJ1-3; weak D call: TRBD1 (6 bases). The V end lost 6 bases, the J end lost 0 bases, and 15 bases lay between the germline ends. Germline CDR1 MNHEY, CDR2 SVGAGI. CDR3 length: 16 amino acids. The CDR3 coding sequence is TGTGCCAGCAGGACTTGGACAGTAAGCTCTGGAAACACCATATATTTT. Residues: CASRTWTVSSGNTIYF.

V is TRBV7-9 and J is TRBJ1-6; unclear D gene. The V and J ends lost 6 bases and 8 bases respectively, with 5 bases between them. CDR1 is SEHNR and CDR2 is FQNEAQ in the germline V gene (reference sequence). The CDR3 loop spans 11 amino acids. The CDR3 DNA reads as TGTGCCAGCAGGAAGGATTCACCCCTCCACTTT. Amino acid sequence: CASRKDSPLHF.

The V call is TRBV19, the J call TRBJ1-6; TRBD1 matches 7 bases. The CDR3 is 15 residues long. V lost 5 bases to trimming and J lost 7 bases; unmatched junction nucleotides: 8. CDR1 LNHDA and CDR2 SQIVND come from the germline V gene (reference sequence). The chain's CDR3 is CASSGRDRPNSPLHF. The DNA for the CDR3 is TGTGCCAGTAGTGGGCGGGACAGACCGAATTCACCCCTCCACTTT.

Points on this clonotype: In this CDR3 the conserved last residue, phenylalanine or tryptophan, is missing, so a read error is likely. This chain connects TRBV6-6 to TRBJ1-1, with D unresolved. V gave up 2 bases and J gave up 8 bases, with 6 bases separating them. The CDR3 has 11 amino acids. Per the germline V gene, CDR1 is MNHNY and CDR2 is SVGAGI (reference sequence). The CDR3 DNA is TGTGCCAGCAGTTACGGTCGGGAAGCTTTCTCT. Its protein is CASSYGREAFS.

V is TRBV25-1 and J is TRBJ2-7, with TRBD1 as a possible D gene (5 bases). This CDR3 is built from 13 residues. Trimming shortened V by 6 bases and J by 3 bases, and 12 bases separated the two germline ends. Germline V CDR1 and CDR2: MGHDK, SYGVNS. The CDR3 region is CASRGAADYEQYF. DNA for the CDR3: TGTGCCAGCAGAGGGGCCGCAGACTACGAGCAGTACTTC.

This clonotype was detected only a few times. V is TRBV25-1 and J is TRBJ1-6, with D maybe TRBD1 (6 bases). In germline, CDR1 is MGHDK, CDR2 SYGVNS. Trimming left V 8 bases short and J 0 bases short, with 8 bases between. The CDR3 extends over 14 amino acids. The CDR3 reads CASGGLSYNSPLHF. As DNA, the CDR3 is TGTGCCAGCGGGGGCCTCTCCTATAATTCACCCCTCCACTTT.

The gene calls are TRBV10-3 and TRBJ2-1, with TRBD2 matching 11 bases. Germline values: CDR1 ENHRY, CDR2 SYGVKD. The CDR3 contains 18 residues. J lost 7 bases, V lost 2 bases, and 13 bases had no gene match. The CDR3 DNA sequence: TGTGCCATCAGTGAGGGGATAGCGGGAGGGTTGAGGAGGAATGAGCAGTTCTTC. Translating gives CAISEGIAGGLRRNEQFF.